The source of this T cell receptor (beta chain) is a study of cytomegalovirus exposure and HLA in healthy donors. Assay: immunoSEQ multiplex PCR; the TCRdb copy retains only in-frame clones and omits some. The sample consists of roughly 150,000 clones, about 86% of them appearing once. With regard to this clone: The target antigen is unknown.

Study-wide points: First-cohort TCR clusters tended to co-occur in the 120 or so validation repertoires, a later analysis found. Diagnosis of cytomegalovirus status made by the classifier reportedly showed high specificity and sensitivity. Overall, some 160 TCR beta chains were annotated as cytomegalovirus-associated.

The CDR3 has 13 residues. From germline, CDR1 is SGHRS and CDR2 YFSETQ. V was trimmed by 3 bases and J by 5 bases, leaving 9 bases between them. This receptor was identified in a woman younger than 30 in good health and CMV-seronegative. Input material: PBMCs. The rearrangement uses TRBV5-1 and TRBJ2-1, with no clear D. The CDR3 reads CASSSLEDNEQFF. The CDR3 DNA reads TGCGCCAGCAGCTCGCTAGAGGACAATGAGCAGTTCTTC.